This T cell receptor beta chain was sequenced in a study of T cells in Graves' hyperthyroidism and ophthalmopathy. Study-level background: Peripheral blood samples were taken at initial diagnosis, prior to any treatment.

TCR beta CDR3 sequences were amplified from RNA transcripts. First-round RT-PCR with HTBI primers amplified the TCR CDR3 region. TCRdb itself ran the multiplex PCR reads through MiXCR, one entry per CDR3 protein. The data show approximately 690,000 distinct CDR3 sequences, around 21% seen once. This clonotype was counted ten times or more. The CDR3 extends over 16 amino acids. The junction had 14 bases not matched to a gene; V was cut back by 8 bases and J by 6 bases. Germline loops: CDR1 MDHEN, CDR2 SYDVKM. The chain employs TRBV28 and TRBJ1-5, with 9 bases fitting TRBD1. The clonotype comes from a man aged 30-40 years with Graves' ophthalmopathy. What was sequenced was blood. This CDR3 reads CASALGGQGSFQPQHF. CDR3 in DNA: TGTGCCAGCGCCCTGGGGGGACAGGGTTCGTTTCAGCCCCAGCATTTT.